Listed below are T cell receptor beta chains from one sample, sequenced in a study of T cells in localized non-small cell lung cancer. This table comes from immunoSEQ multiplex PCR, and its TCRdb copy is limited to in-frame clones, with some not included. The sample includes approximately 83,000 clones, 88% seen only once; the top ten take roughly 19%. The sample here was peripheral blood, taken before any cancer treatment. The receptors stem from a woman aged 35-70 years with stage I squamous cell lung carcinoma. Each CDR3 is given with its conserved first and last residue. The D gene is left open where the match is weak. Clone size is stated in some rows and not others, as once, few, many or a class when expanded.

D gene	V gene	J gene	clone size	CDR3 DNA	CDR3 protein
-	TRBV30	TRBJ2-7	-	TGTGCCTGGAGTGTTCCCCCGATAAGGGACGAGCAGTACTTC	CAWSVPPIRDEQYF
TRBD1	TRBV11-2	TRBJ1-2	-	TGTGCCAGCAGCTCGGACAGGGCACGCGGCTACACCTTC	CASSSDRARGYTF
-	TRBV10-1	TRBJ2-2	-	TGCGCCAGCAGTGGGGAGATTACCGGGGAGCTGTTTTTT	CASSGEITGELFF
-	TRBV30	TRBJ2-3	-	TGTGCCTGGAGTGTCGGGACTGAGGGCCCCCATTCGACGCAGTATTTT	CAWSVGTEGPHSTQYF
-	TRBV6-6	TRBJ1-4	-	TGTGCCAGCAGTTGGGGGAAGGGAGAAAAACTGTTTTTT	CASSWGKGEKLFF
TRBD2	TRBV19	TRBJ2-7	-	TGTGCCAGTAGTATACGGGGGGGCTACGAGCAGTACTTC	CASSIRGGYEQYF
-	TRBV2	TRBJ1-4	few	TGTGCTACCAGGTTTGTGGGTGAAAAACTGTTTTTT	CATRFVGEKLFF
-	TRBV19	TRBJ1-5	few	TGTGCCAGTAGTTACCAGGGGACCCTTTCCAATCAGCCCCAGCATTTT	CASSYQGTLSNQPQHF
-	TRBV4-1	TRBJ2-6	-	TGCGCCAGCAGCTACATACACCCCTCTGGGGCCAACGTCCTGACTTTC	CASSYIHPSGANVLTF
TRBD1	TRBV28	TRBJ1-2	-	TGTGCCAGCAGCACGACAGGGCCTGGCTACACCTTC	CASSTTGPGYTF
-	TRBV19	TRBJ1-2	-	TGTGCCAGTAGTATAGCCCCCCAGGCACGAGTCTATGGCTACACCTTC	CASSIAPQARVYGYTF
-	TRBV30	TRBJ2-7	-	TGTGCCTGGAGTGTTGGGCAGGGTCGGGAGCAGTACTTC	CAWSVGQGREQYF
TRBD1	TRBV27	TRBJ1-6	-	TGTGCCAGCAGTTTTGGGACAGGGGGTTATAATTCACCCCTCCACTTT	CASSFGTGGYNSPLHF
-	TRBV2	TRBJ1-4	-	TGTGCCAGCGGCGACCGAGGAGGGGCGAAAACAACTAATGAAAAACTGTTTTTT	CASGDRGGAKTTNEKLFF
TRBD1	TRBV5-1	TRBJ2-2	-	TGCGCCAGCAGCTGGGGACAGGGGGGTAGCACCGGGGAGCTGTTTTTT	CASSWGQGGSTGELFF
TRBD1	TRBV2	TRBJ1-5	-	TGTGCCAGCAGATCAGGTACAGGGGCCAGGAATCAGCCCCAGCATTTT	CASRSGTGARNQPQHF
-	TRBV4-2	TRBJ2-5	-	TGTGCCAGCAGCCAAGATTCCGGACTAGAGACCCAGTACTTC	CASSQDSGLETQYF
-	TRBV2	TRBJ1-4	-	TGTGCCAGCAGTGAAGGGTTCGTAAGTGAAAAACTGTTTTTT	CASSEGFVSEKLFF
-	TRBV2	TRBJ1-1	-	TGTGCCAGCAGAGATGCGCCGGGACGGGTACGGACTGAAGCTTTCTTT	CASRDAPGRVRTEAFF
TRBD1	TRBV5-4	TRBJ2-7	once	TGTGCCAGCAGCTTGGAGGGGACAGGGGGACACGAGCAGTACTTC	CASSLEGTGGHEQYF
-	TRBV19	TRBJ1-3	-	TGTGCCAGTAGTATCACGGTCGGTGGAAACACCATATATTTT	CASSITVGGNTIYF
-	TRBV18	TRBJ1-2	-	TGTGCCAGCTCACCAAACTTAGAGGCCTATGGCTACACCTTC	CASSPNLEAYGYTF
-	TRBV5-1	TRBJ2-7	-	TGCGCCAGCAGCTTGGATCCAGGGATCTACGAGCAGTACTTC	CASSLDPGIYEQYF
-	TRBV30	TRBJ1-1	-	TGTGCCTGGAGGGAACAGGGAGGAGCTTTCTTT	CAWREQGGAFF
-	TRBV9	TRBJ1-5	-	TGTGCCAGCAGCGTAGACGGGCAGACTAATCAGCCCCAGCATTTT	CASSVDGQTNQPQHF
TRBD1	TRBV25-1	TRBJ1-2	few	TGTGCCAGCAGTGAAGTTCGGGACAGCCACCATAGAGGCTACACCTTC	CASSEVRDSHHRGYTF
-	TRBV2	TRBJ1-1	-	TGTGCCAGCAGTGCGTATAGGAACACTGAAGCTTTCTTT	CASSAYRNTEAFF
-	TRBV4-1	TRBJ1-2	-	TGCGCCAGCAGCCCTAACCGGGACTATGGCTACACCTTC	CASSPNRDYGYTF
TRBD2	TRBV6-5	TRBJ2-5	-	TGTGCCAGCAGTCACAATAGCGGGGGGGAGACCCAGTACTTC	CASSHNSGGETQYF
-	TRBV5-1	TRBJ1-4	-	TGCGCCAGCAGCTTGGGACAGTGGAACGGTGAAAAACTGTTTTTT	CASSLGQWNGEKLFF
-	TRBV2	TRBJ2-7	-	TGTGCCAGTGGGAGTTACTCCTACGAGCAGTACTTC	CASGSYSYEQYF
TRBD1	TRBV6-5	TRBJ2-7	-	TGTGCCAGCAGTCCGACGGGACAGTCCTACGAGCAGTACTTC	CASSPTGQSYEQYF
-	TRBV7-3	TRBJ2-1	-	TGTGCCAGCAGCTTACAGGGGTATGAGCAGTTCTTC	CASSLQGYEQFF
-	TRBV5-6	TRBJ1-1	-	TGTGCCAGCAGCACCACAGGGAGCACTGAAGCTTTCTTT	CASSTTGSTEAFF
-	TRBV7-8	TRBJ1-1	-	TGTGCCAGCAGCTGGGGTGACAGGATGAACACTGAAGCTTTCTTT	CASSWGDRMNTEAFF
-	TRBV7-9	TRBJ1-2	-	TGTGCCAGCAGCTCCCAGGGACAAGAATTCTATGGCTACACCTTC	CASSSQGQEFYGYTF
TRBD1	TRBV15	TRBJ1-2	-	TGTGCCACCAGCAGTAGGAGACAGGGAGGGAACTATGGCTACACCTTC	CATSSRRQGGNYGYTF
-	TRBV30	TRBJ1-5	-	TGTGCCTGGAGAGGGTCCGGCAATCAGCCCCAGCATTTT	CAWRGSGNQPQHF
-	TRBV27	TRBJ1-2	-	TGTGCCAGCAGTTTATCGGACCCCCAATACTATGGCTACACCTTC	CASSLSDPQYYGYTF
-	TRBV7-9	TRBJ2-1	few	TGTGCCAGCAGCGCCCGTGAGGTGCACTACAATGAGCAGTTCTTC	CASSAREVHYNEQFF
TRBD1	TRBV30	TRBJ1-2	-	TGTGCCTGGACCAGGGACAGTGGCGGCTACACCTTC	CAWTRDSGGYTF
TRBD2	TRBV9	TRBJ2-1	-	TGTGCCAGCAGCGTAGCGGGGGGGCCAGATGAGCAGTTCTTC	CASSVAGGPDEQFF
-	TRBV30	TRBJ1-3	-	TGTGCCTGGAGACAGGTCTCTGGAAACACCATATATTTT	CAWRQVSGNTIYF
-	TRBV11-2	TRBJ1-6	-	TGTGCCAGCAGCTCACAGGTCGGAAAATCACCCCTCCACTTT	CASSSQVGKSPLHF
-	TRBV7-6	TRBJ1-5	once	TGTGCCAGCAGCTTAGGGGGAGACAGCACTGGTCAGCCCCAGCATTTT	CASSLGGDSTGQPQHF
-	TRBV28	TRBJ1-3	once	TGTGCCAGCAGTCCCCGGGTCCGACTCTCTGGAAACACCATATATTTT	CASSPRVRLSGNTIYF
-	TRBV9	TRBJ2-1	-	TGTGCCAGCAGCCCTATGGTAAAGAATGAGCAGTTCTTC	CASSPMVKNEQFF
-	TRBV6-1	TRBJ1-1	-	TGTGCCAGCAGTCCCAGGCAGTCTGAAGCTTTCTTT	CASSPRQSEAFF
TRBD2	TRBV5-4	TRBJ2-2	-	TGTGCCAGCAGCCTGGAGGGACTAGTCGGCACCGGGGAGCTGTTTTTT	CASSLEGLVGTGELFF
-	TRBV16	TRBJ1-5	-	TGTGCCAGCGGGGGGAATCAGCCCCAGCATTTT	CASGGNQPQHF
TRBD1	TRBV30	TRBJ1-1	-	TGTGCCTGGAGCGAGACAGGGGGCCAAGCTTTCTTT	CAWSETGGQAFF
TRBD1	TRBV5-5	TRBJ1-3	-	TGTGCCAGCAGCCGTCCTCGGGACAGGGGGGCTGGAAACACCATATATTTT	CASSRPRDRGAGNTIYF
-	TRBV7-2	TRBJ2-3	once	TGTGCCAGCAGCTTAGGAGGGATGGACTCCGGGCGAAATACGCAGTATTTT	CASSLGGMDSGRNTQYF
-	TRBV7-9	TRBJ2-7	-	TGTGCCAGCAGCTTAAAAGGGTCGGGGGTCGAGCAGTACTTC	CASSLKGSGVEQYF
-	TRBV10-3	TRBJ1-4	-	TGTGCCATCAGTGGGTCCTTCGGGGACGTCAATGAAAAACTGTTTTTT	CAISGSFGDVNEKLFF
-	TRBV30	TRBJ1-4	-	TGTGCCTGGGCCTCAAACGGTGAAAAACTGTTTTTT	CAWASNGEKLFF
TRBD2	TRBV20-1	TRBJ2-1	once	TGCAGTGCTAGGCCGGGGGGAACGGAGTTCTTC	CSARPGGTEFF
-	TRBV27	TRBJ1-1	-	TGTGCCAGCAGTTTATCCGTCCGATTCGAAGCTTTCTTT	CASSLSVRFEAFF
TRBD1	TRBV5-4	TRBJ2-7	-	TGTGCCAGCAGCTGGGCGGGACAGGGGATCCACGAGCAGTACTTC	CASSWAGQGIHEQYF
-	TRBV11-2	TRBJ1-2	-	TGTGCCAGCAGCTTAGCCTGGAGAGGGAGGGATGGCTACACCTTC	CASSLAWRGRDGYTF